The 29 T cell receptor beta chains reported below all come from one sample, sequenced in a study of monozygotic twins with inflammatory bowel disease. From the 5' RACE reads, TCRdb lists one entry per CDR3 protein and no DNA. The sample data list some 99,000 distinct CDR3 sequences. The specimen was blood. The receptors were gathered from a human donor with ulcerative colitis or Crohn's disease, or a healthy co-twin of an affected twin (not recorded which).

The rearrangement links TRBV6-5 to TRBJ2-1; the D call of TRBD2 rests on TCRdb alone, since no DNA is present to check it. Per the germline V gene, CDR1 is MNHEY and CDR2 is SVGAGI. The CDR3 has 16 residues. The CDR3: CASSYGWLAGYNEQFF.

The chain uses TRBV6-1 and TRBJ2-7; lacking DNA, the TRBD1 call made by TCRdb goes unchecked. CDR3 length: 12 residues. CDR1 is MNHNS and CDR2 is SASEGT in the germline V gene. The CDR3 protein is CAAGTGSDEQYF.

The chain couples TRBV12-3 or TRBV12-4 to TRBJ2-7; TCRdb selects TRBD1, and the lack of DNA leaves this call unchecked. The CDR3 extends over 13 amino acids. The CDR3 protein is CASRPLTGWEQYF.

Here the CDR3 reads CSVSIAGGPGEQFF. The chain recombines TRBV29-1 with TRBJ2-1; the TCRdb call, TRBD2, lacks DNA for checking. CDR3 length equals 14 residues. CDR1 and CDR2 from the germline V gene are SQVTM and ANQGSEA.

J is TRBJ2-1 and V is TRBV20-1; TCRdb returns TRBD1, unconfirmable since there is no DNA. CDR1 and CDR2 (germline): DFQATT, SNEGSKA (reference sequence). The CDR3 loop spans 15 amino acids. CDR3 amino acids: CSARDPGTKVNEQFF.

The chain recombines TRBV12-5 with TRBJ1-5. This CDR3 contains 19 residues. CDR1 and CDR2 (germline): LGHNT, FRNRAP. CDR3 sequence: CASGLVVLGNRGFNQPQHF.

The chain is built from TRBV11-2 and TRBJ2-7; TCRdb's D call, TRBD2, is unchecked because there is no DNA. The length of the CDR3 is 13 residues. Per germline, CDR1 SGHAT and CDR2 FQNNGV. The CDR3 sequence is CASSPQRAGEQHF.

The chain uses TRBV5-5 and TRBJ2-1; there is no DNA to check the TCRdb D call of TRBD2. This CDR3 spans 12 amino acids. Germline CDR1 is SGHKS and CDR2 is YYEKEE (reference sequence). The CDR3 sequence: CASSLGDFPSFF.

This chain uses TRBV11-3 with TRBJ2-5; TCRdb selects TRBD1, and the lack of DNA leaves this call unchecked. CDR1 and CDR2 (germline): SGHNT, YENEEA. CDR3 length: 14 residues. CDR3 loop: CASSPRTFEETQYF.

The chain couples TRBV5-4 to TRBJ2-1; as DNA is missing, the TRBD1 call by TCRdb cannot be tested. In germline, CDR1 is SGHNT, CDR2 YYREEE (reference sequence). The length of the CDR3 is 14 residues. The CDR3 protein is CASSSGQYYNEQFF. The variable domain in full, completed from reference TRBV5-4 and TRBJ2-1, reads ETGVTQSPTHLIKTRGQQVTLRCSSQSGHNTVSWYQQALGQGPQFIFQYYREEENGRGNFPPRFSGLQFPNYSSELNVNALELDDSALYLCASSSGQYYNEQFFGPGTRLTVL.

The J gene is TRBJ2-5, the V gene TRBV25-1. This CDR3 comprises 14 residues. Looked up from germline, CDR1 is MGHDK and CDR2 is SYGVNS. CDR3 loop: CASSEPGDQETQYF.

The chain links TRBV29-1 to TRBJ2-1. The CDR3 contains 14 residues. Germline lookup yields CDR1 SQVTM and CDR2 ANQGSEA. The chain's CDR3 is CSVWTLSSYNEQFF.

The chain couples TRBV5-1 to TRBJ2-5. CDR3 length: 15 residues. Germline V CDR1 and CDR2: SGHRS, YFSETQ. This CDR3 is CASSLGTGFQETQYF.

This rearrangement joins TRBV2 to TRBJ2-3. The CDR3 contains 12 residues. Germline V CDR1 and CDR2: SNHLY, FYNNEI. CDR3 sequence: CASRPLTDTQYF.

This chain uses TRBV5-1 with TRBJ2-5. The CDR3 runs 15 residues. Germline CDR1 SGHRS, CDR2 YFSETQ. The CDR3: CASSLGVLNRETQYF.

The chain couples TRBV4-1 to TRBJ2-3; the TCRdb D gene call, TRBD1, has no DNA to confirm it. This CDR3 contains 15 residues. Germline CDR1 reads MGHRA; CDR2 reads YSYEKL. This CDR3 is CASSQGPGRRDTQYF.

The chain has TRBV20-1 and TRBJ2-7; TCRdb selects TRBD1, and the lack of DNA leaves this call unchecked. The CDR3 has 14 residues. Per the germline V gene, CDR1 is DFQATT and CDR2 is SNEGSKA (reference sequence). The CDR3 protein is CSARGVQRSYEQYF.

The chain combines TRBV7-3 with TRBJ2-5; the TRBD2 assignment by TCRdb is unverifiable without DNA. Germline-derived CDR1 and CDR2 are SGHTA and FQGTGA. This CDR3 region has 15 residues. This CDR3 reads CASSLTSGGLETQYF.

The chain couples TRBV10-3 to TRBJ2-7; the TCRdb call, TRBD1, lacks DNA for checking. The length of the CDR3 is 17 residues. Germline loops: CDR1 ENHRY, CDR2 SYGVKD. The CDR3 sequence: CAISDPGRGLADYEQYF.

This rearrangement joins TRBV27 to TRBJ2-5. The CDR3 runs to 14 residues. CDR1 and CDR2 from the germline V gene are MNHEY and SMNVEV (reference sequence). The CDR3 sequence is CASSFWESQETQYF.

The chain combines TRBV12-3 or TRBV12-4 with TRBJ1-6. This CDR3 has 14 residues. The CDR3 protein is CASSYGAANSPLHF.

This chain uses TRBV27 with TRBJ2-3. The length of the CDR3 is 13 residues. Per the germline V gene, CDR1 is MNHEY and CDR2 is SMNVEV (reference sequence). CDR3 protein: CASGLTFTDTQYF.

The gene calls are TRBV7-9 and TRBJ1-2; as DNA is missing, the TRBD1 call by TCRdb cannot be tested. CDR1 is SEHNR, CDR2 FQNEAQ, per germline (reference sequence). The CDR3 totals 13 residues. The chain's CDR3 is CASSIGQGYGYTF.

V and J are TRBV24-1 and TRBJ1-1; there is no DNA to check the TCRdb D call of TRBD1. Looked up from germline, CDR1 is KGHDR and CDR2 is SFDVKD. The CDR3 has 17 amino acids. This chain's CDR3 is CATSGVTGTGSVAEAFF.

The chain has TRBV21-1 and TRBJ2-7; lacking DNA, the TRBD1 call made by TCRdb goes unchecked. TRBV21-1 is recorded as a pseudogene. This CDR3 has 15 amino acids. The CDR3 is CVRGAAKEVSYEQYF.

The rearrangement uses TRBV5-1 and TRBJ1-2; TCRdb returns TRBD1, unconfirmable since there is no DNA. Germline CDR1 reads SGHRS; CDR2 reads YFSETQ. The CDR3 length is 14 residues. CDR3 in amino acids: CASSLLQGAEGYTF.

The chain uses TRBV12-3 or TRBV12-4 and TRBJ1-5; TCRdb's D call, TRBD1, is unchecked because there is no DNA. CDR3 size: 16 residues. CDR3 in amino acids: CASSFWSGLGNQPQHF.

CDR3: CASSYRGGSTDTQYF. V is TRBV12-3 or TRBV12-4 and J is TRBJ2-3; TCRdb designates TRBD1, a call that cannot be tested without DNA. The CDR3 contains 15 residues.

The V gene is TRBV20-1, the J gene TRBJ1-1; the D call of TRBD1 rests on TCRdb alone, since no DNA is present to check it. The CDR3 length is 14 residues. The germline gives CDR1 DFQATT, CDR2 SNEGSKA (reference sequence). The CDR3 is CSASRTGGASSAFF.